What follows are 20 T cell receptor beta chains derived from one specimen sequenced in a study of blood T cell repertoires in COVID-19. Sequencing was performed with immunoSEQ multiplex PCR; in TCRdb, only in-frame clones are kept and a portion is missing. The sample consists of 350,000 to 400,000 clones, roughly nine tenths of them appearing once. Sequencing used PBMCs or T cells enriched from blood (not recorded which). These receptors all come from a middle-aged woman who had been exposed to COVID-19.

Written as DNA, the CDR3 is TGCGCCAGCCGTCCGACTTATAGCTCCTACGAGCAGTACTTC. Its protein is CASRPTYSSYEQYF. The chain couples TRBV5-1 to TRBJ2-7; D gene uncertain. CDR1 is SGHRS and CDR2 is YFSETQ in the germline V gene. The V end lost 7 bases, the J end lost 0 bases, and 14 bases lay between the germline ends. This CDR3 comprises 14 residues.

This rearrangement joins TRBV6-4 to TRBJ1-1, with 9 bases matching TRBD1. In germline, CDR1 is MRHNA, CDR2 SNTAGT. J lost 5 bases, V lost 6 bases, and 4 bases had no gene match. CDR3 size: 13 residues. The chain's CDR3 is CASRLTGGTEAFF. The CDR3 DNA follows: TGTGCCAGCAGATTGACAGGGGGTACTGAAGCTTTCTTT.

The CDR3 is CASSVDGGAEAFF. In DNA form, the CDR3 reads TGTGCCAGCAGCGTAGACGGGGGTGCTGAAGCTTTCTTT. The chain combines TRBV9 with TRBJ1-1, with D perhaps matching TRBD1 (5 bases). V lost 0 bases to trimming and J lost 6 bases, with 9 bases between them. CDR1 and CDR2 from the germline V gene are SGDLS and YYNGEE. The CDR3 is 13 residues long.

The CDR3 nucleotides read TGTGCCAGCAGCTTGCATTACAGATACAATCAGCCCCAGCATTTT. It is translated as CASSLHYRYNQPQHF. V is TRBV5-5 and J is TRBJ1-5; D is unresolved. This CDR3 contains 15 residues. Germline V CDR1 and CDR2: SGHKS, YYEKEE (reference sequence). V was shortened by 1 base and J by 3 bases, with 11 bases between the two germline ends.

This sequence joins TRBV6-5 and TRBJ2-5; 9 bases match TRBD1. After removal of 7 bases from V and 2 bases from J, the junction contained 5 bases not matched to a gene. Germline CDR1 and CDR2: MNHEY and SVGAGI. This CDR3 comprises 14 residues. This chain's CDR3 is CASTGDRDQETQYF. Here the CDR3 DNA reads TGTGCCAGCACTGGGGACAGGGATCAAGAGACCCAGTACTTC.

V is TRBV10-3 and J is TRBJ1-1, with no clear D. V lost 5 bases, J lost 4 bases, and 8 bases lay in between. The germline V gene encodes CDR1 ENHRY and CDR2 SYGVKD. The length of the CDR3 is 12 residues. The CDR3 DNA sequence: TGTGCCATCAGTCTGGCAGGCACTGAAGCTTTCTTT. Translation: CAISLAGTEAFF.

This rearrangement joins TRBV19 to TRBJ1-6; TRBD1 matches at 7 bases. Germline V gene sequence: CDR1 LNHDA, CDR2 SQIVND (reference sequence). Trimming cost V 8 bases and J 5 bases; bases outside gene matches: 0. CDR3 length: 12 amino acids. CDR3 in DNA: TGTGCCAGTCAGGGGGATAATTCACCCCTCCACTTT. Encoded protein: CASQGDNSPLHF.

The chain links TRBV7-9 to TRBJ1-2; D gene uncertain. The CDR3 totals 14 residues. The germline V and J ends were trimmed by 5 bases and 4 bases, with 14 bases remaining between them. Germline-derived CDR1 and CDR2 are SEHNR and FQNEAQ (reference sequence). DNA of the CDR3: TGTGCCAGCAGCCCGGCTCTGGGCGTCTATGGCTACACCTTC. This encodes CASSPALGVYGYTF. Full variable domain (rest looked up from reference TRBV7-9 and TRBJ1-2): DTGVSQNPRHKITKRGQNVTFRCDPISEHNRLYWYRQTLGQGPEFLTYFQNEAQLEKSRLLSDRFSAERPKGSFSTLEIQRTEQGDSAMYLCASSPALGVYGYTFGSGTRLTVV.

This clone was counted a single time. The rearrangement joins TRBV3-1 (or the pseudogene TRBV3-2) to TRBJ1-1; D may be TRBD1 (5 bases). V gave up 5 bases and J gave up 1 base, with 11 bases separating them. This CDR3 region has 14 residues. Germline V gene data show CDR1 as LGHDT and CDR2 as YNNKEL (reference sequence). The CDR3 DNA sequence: TGTGCCAGCAGCAAAACCACAGGGAACACTGAAGCTTTCTTT. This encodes CASSKTTGNTEAFF.

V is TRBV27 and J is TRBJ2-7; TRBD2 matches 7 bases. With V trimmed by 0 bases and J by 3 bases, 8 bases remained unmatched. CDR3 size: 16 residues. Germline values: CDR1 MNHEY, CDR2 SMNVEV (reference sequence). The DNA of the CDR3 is TGTGCCAGCAGTTTATCGGGGAGGGCCCGAGGCTACGAGCAGTACTTC. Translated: CASSLSGRARGYEQYF.

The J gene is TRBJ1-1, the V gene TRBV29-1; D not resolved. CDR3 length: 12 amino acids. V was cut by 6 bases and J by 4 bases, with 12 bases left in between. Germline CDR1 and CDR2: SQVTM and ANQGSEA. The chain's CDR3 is CSVLSTGTEAFF. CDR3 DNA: TGCAGCGTACTAAGTACCGGCACTGAAGCTTTCTTT.

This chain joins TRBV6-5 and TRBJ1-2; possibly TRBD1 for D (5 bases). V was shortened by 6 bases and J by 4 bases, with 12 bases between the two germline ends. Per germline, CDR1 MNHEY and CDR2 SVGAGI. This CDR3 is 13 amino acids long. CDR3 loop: CASSSRGVYGYTF. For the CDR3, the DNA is TGTGCCAGCAGCTCCCGGGGGGTCTATGGCTACACCTTC.

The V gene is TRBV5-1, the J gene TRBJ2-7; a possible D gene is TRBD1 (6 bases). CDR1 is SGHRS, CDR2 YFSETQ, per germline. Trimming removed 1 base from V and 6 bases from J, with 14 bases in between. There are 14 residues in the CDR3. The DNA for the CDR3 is TGCGCCAGCAGCTTGCGGGACAAAATTAGCGAGCAGTACTTC. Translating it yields CASSLRDKISEQYF.

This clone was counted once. In nucleotides, the CDR3 is TGTGCCAGCTCGCTCCTAGCGGGAGAAATCGACGAGCAGTACTTC. Amino acid sequence: CASSLLAGEIDEQYF. This chain connects TRBV18 to TRBJ2-7; 10 bases map to TRBD2. The V segment lost 6 bases and the J segment 5 bases; nucleotides outside the gene matches: 10. Per germline, CDR1 KGHSH and CDR2 LQKENI. The CDR3 is 15 amino acids.

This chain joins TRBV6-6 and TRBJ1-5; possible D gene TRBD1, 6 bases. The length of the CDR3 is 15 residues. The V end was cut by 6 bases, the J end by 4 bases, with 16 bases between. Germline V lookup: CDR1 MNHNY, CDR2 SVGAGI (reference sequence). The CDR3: CASRSSQGMNQPQHF. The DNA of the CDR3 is TGTGCCAGCAGAAGCTCACAGGGTATGAATCAGCCCCAGCATTTT.

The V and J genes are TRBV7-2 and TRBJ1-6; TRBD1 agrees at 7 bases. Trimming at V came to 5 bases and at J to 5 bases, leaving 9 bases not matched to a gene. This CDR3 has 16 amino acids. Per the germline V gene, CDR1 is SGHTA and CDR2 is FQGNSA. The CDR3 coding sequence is TGTGCCAGCAGCCCGACGACAGGGCTGGATAATTCACCCCTCCACTTT. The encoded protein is CASSPTTGLDNSPLHF.

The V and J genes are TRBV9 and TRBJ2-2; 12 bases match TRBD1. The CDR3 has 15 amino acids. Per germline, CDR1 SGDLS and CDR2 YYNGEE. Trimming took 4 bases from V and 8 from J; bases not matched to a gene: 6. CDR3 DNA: TGTGCCAGCAGCTCCGGGACAGGGGGCATGGGGGAGCTGTTTTTT. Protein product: CASSSGTGGMGELFF.

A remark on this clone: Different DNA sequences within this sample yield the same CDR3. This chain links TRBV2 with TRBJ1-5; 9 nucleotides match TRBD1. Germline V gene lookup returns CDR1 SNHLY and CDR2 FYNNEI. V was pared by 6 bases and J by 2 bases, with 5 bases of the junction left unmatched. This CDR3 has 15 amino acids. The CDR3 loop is CASRGQGLGNQPQHF. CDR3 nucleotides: TGTGCCAGCAGGGGACAGGGTTTGGGCAATCAGCCCCAGCATTTT.

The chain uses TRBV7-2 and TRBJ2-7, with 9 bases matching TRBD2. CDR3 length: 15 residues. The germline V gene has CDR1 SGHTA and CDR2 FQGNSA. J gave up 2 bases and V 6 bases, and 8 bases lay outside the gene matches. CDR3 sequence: CASSLSGRDPYEQYF. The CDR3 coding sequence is TGTGCCAGCAGTCTTAGCGGGAGAGATCCCTACGAGCAGTACTTC.

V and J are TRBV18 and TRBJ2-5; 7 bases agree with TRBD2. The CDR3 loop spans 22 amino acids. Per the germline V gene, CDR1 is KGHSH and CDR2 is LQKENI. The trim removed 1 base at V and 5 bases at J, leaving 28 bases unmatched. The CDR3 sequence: CASSPQRSAELGGRVDPETQYF. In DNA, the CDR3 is TGTGCCAGCTCACCACAGAGGTCCGCGGAGCTCGGGGGGAGGGTCGATCCGGAGACCCAGTACTTC.